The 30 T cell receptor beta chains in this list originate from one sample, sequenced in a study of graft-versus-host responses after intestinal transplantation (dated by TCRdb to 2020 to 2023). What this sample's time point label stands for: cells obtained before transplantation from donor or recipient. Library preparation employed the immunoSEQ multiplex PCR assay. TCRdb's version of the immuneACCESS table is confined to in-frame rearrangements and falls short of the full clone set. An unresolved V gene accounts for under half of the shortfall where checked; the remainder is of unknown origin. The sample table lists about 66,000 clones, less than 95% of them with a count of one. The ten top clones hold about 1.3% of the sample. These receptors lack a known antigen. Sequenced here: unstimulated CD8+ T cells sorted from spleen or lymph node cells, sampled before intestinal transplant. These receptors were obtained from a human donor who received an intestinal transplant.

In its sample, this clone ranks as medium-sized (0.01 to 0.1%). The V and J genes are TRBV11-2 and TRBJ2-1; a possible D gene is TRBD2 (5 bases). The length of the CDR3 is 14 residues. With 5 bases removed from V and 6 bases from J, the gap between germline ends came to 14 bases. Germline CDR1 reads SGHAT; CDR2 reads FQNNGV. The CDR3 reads CASSPRTPTNEQFF. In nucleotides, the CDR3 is TGTGCCAGCAGCCCCCGGACTCCGACCAATGAGCAGTTCTTC.

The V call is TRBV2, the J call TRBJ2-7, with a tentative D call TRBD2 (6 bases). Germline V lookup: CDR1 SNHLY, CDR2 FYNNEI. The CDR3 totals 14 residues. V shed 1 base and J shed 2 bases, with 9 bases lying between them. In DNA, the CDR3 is TGTGCCAGCAGTGAAGGGGGGGAAACCTACGAGCAGTACTTC. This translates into CASSEGGETYEQYF.

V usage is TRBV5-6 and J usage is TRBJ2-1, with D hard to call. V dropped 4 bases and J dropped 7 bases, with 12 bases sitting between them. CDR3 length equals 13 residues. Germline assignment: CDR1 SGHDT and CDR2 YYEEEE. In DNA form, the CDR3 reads TGTGCCAGCAGCCCCCCCACGCGTAATGAGCAGTTCTTC. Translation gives CASSPPTRNEQFF. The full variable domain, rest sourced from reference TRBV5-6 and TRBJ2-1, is DAGVTQSPTHLIKTRGQQVTLRCSPKSGHDTVSWYQQALGQGPQFIFQYYEEEERQRGNFPDRFSGHQFPNYSSELNVNALLLGDSALYLCASSPPTRNEQFFGPGTRLTVL.

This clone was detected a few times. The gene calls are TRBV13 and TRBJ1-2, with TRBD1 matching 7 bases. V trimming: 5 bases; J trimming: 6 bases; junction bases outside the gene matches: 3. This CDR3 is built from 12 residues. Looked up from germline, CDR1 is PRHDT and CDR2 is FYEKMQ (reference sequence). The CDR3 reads CASSQTGDGYTF. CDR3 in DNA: TGTGCCAGCAGCCAAACAGGGGATGGCTACACCTTC.

CDR3 nucleotides: TGCGCCAGCAGCCAAGTTCACGGACAGCGTGAAGCTTTCTTT. Amino acid sequence: CASSQVHGQREAFF. The chain combines TRBV4-1 with TRBJ1-1, with TRBD1 as a possible D gene (6 bases). V was clipped by 1 base and J by 7 bases, with 13 bases between them. This CDR3 is 14 amino acids long. From germline, CDR1 is MGHRA and CDR2 YSYEKL.

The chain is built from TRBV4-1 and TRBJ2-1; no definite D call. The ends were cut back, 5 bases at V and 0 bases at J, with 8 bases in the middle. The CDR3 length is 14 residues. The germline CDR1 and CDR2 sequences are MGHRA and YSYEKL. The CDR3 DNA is TGCGCCAGCAGCGGCTCCAACTCCTACAATGAGCAGTTCTTC. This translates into CASSGSNSYNEQFF.

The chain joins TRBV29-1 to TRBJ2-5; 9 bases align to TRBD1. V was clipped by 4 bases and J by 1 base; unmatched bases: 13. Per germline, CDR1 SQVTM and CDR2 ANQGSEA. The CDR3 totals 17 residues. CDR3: CSVVLFTGTGSQETQYF. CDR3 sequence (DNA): TGCAGCGTTGTACTTTTTACCGGGACAGGGAGCCAAGAGACCCAGTACTTC.

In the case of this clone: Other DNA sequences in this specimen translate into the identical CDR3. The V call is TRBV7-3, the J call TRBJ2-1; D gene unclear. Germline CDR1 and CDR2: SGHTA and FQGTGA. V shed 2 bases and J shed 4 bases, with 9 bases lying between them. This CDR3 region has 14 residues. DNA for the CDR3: TGTGCCAGCAGCTTAGGATTCGGGTACAATGAGCAGTTCTTC. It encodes CASSLGFGYNEQFF.

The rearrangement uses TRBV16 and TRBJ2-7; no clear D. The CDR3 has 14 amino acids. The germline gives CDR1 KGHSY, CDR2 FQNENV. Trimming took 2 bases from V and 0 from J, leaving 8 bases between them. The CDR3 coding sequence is TGTGCCAGCAGCCAAACGTCGGGCTCCTACGAGCAGTACTTC. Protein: CASSQTSGSYEQYF.

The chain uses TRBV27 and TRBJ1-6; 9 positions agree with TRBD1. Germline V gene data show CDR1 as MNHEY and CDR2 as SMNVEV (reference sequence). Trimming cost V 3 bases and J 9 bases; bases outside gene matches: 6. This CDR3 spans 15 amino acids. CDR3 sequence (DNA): TGTGCCAGCAGTTTGGGGACAGGGTGGGGTTCACCCCTCCACTTT. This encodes CASSLGTGWGSPLHF.

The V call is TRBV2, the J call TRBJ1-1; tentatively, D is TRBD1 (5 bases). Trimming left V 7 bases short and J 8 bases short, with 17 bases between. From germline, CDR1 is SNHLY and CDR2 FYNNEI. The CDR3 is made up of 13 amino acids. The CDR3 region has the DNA TGTGCCAGCATTACCGGGGGGATTCAAGAAGCTTTCTTT. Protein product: CASITGGIQEAFF.

CDR3 DNA sequence: TGTGCCAGCAGCTCCCCGAATTTGACTAGCGGGGGGGCCGGGGAGCAGTTCTTC. Protein sequence: CASSSPNLTSGGAGEQFF. V usage is TRBV11-2 and J usage is TRBJ2-1; TRBD2 aligns across 14 bases. V dropped 4 bases and J dropped 10; count of bases not matched to a gene: 15. Germline V gene sequence: CDR1 SGHAT, CDR2 FQNNGV. This CDR3 region has 18 residues.

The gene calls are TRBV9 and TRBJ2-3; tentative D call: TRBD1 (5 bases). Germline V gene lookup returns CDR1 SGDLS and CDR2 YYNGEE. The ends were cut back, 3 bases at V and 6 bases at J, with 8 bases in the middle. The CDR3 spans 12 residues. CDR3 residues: CASSGTWDTQYF. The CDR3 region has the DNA TGTGCCAGCAGCGGGACATGGGATACGCAGTATTTT.

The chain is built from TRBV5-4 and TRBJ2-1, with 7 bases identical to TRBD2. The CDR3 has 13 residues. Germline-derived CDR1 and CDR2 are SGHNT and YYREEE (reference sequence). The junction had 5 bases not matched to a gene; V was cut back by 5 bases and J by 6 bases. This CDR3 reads CASSPGLTNEQFF. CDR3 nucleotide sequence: TGTGCCAGCAGTCCGGGACTAACCAATGAGCAGTTCTTC.

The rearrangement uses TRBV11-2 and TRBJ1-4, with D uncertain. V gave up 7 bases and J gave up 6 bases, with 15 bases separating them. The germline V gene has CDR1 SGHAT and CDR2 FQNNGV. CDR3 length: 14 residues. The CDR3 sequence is CASTLEGGHEKLFF. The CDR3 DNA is TGTGCCAGCACCCTGGAGGGAGGGCATGAAAAACTGTTTTTT.

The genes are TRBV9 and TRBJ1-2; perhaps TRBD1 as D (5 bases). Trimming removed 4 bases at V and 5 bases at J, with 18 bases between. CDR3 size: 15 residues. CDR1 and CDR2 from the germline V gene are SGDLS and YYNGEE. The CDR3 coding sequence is TGTGCCAGCAGCCCAACAGGTGGCCCGCCTTATGGCTACACCTTC. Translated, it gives CASSPTGGPPYGYTF.

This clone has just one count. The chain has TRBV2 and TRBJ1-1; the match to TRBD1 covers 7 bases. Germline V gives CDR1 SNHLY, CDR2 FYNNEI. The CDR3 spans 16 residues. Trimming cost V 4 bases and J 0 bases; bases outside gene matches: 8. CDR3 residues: CASSGPQGEMNTEAFF. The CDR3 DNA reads TGTGCCAGCAGTGGCCCCCAGGGGGAAATGAACACTGAAGCTTTCTTT.

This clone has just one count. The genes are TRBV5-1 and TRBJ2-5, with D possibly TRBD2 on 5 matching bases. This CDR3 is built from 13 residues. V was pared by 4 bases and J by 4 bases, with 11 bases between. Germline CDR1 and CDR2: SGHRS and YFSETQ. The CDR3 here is CASSTAGTETQYF. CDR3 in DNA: TGCGCCAGCAGCACCGCGGGTACAGAGACCCAGTACTTC.

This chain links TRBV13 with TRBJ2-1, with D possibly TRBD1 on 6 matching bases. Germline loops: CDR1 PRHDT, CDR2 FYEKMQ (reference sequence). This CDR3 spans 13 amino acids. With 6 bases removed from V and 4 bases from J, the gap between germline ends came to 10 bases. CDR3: CASSARGYNEQFF. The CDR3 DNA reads TGTGCCAGCAGTGCGAGGGGGTACAATGAGCAGTTCTTC.

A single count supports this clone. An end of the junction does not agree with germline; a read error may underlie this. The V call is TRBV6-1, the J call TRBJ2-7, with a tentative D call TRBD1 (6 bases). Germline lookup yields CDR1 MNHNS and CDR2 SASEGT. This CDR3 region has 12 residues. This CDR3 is CASRQGSFEQYF. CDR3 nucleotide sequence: TGTGCCAGCAGACAGGGTTCCTTCGAGCAGTACTTC.

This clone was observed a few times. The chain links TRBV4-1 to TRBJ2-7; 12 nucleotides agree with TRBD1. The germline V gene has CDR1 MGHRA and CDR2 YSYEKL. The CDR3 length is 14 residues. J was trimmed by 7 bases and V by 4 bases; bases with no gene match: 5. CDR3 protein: CASSPGQGAWEQYF. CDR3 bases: TGCGCCAGCAGCCCGGGACAGGGGGCTTGGGAGCAGTACTTC.

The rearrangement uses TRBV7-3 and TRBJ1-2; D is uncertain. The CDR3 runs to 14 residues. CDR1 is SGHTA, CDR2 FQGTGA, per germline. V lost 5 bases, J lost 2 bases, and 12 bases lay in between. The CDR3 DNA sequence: TGTGCCAGCAGCGAGACGCCCGGGAACTATGGCTACACCTTC. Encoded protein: CASSETPGNYGYTF.

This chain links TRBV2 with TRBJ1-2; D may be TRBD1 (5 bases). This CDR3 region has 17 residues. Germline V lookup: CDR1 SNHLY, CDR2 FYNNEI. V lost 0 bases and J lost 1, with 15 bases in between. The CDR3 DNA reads TGTGCCAGCAGTGAAGCCGGCCCCGGGGGACTTAACTATGGCTACACCTTC. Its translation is CASSEAGPGGLNYGYTF.

The CDR3 DNA is TGCGCCAGCAGCCAACGGGAGGACCACACTGAAGCTTTCTTT. Translated, it gives CASSQREDHTEAFF. The chain employs TRBV4-1 and TRBJ1-1; D not resolved. Trimming pared 2 bases from V and 3 bases from J, leaving 10 bases between. The germline V gene has CDR1 MGHRA and CDR2 YSYEKL. The CDR3 contains 14 residues.

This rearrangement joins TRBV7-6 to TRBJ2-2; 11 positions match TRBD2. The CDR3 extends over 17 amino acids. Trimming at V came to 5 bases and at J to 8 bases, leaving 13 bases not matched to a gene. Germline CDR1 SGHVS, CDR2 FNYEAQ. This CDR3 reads CASSPDSGGAWEGELFF. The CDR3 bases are TGTGCCAGCAGCCCCGATAGCGGGGGGGCCTGGGAGGGGGAGCTGTTTTTT.

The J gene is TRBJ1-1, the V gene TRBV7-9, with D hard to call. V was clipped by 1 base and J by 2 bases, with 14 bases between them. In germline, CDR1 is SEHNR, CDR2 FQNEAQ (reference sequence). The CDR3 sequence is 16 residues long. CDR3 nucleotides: TGTGCCAGCAGCTTAGGTCTAGGCCAGCCAAACACTGAAGCTTTCTTT. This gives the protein CASSLGLGQPNTEAFF.

The CDR3 DNA reads TGTGCCAGCAGCGTTGGGACAGACAGCTATGGCTACACCTTC. Its translation: CASSVGTDSYGYTF. The chain joins TRBV9 to TRBJ1-2; 7 bases fit TRBD1. The germline V gene encodes CDR1 SGDLS and CDR2 YYNGEE. V was pared by 2 bases and J by 4 bases, with 5 bases of the junction left unmatched. The CDR3 extends over 14 amino acids.

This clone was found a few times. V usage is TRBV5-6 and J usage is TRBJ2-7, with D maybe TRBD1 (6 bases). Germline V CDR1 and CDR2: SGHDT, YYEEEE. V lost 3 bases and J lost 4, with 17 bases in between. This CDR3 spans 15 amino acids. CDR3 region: CASSWISGVGYEQYF. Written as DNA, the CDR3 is TGTGCCAGCAGCTGGATTTCAGGGGTGGGGTACGAGCAGTACTTC.

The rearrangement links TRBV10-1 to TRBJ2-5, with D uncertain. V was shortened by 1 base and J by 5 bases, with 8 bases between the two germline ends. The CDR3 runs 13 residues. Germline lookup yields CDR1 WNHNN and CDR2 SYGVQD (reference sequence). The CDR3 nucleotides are TGCGCCAGCAGTGAGTGGAGTGGGGAGACCCAGTACTTC. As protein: CASSEWSGETQYF.

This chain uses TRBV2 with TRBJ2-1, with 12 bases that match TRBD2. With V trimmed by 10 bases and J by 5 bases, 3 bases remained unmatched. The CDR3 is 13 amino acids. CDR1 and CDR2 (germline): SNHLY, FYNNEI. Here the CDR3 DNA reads TGTGCCACCAGGACTAGCGGGGACAATGAGCAGTTCTTC. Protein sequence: CATRTSGDNEQFF.